Each of the 31 T cell receptor beta chains below was sequenced from the same sample in a study of T cell changes during pregnancy in multiple sclerosis (dated 2019 in TCRdb). Libraries were constructed by the immunoSEQ multiplex PCR assay. TCRdb obtained this table from immuneACCESS and retained in-frame rearrangements with V and J assigned. These tables miss some clones; where compared with another copy, unresolved V genes account for less than half of the shortfall, and the remainder is unexplained. The sample table holds 65,000 to 70,000 clones, of which 91% were seen once. 2.3% of the sample is held by the ten biggest clonotypes. The source was peripheral blood, collected in the first trimester of pregnancy. All receptors come from a female donor with multiple sclerosis, enrolled in a pregnancy study.

The chain couples TRBV6-1 to TRBJ2-7, with D possibly matching TRBD2 (6 bases). Germline-derived CDR1 and CDR2 are MNHNS and SASEGT. The V gene lost 7 bases and the J gene lost 6 bases, with 19 bases spanning the gap. The CDR3 is 14 residues long. The CDR3 DNA reads TGTGCCAGCATGGTCAGGGCCACGGAGGGCGAGCAGTACTTC. The encoded protein is CASMVRATEGEQYF.

This chain connects TRBV6-5 to TRBJ2-6; the D gene is possibly TRBD2 (5 bases). Germline-derived CDR1 and CDR2 are MNHEY and SVGAGI. The CDR3 spans 14 residues. V dropped 5 bases and J dropped 0 bases, with 5 bases sitting between them. The CDR3: CASSGSSGANVLTF. Here the CDR3 DNA reads TGTGCCAGCAGTGGGAGCTCTGGGGCCAACGTCCTGACTTTC.

This clone was recorded only once. The chain has TRBV18 and TRBJ1-2, with TRBD1 matching 9 bases. The V gene's germline CDR1 is KGHSH and CDR2 LQKENI. Trimming took 4 bases from V and 2 from J; bases not matched to a gene: 5. The CDR3 totals 15 residues. This CDR3 reads CASSLDRGKNYGYTF. CDR3 DNA: TGTGCCAGCTCACTGGACAGGGGTAAAAACTATGGCTACACCTTC.

V is TRBV6-6 and J is TRBJ1-2, with 7 bases aligning to TRBD1. Germline CDR1 is MNHNY and CDR2 is SVGAGI (reference sequence). This CDR3 spans 15 amino acids. V lost 2 bases and J lost 9; bases outside the gene matches: 12. CDR3 coding DNA: TGTGCCAGCAGTTACGAAGGGGGCGTAAGGTCTCGCTACACCTTC. Translating it yields CASSYEGGVRSRYTF.

V gene TRBV19 combines with J gene TRBJ1-1; 8 nucleotides line up with TRBD1. Trimming cost V 3 bases and J 1 base; bases outside gene matches: 7. The CDR3 contains 16 residues. The germline CDR1 and CDR2 sequences are LNHDA and SQIVND (reference sequence). CDR3 region: CASSMDRVGSNTEAFF. In nucleotides, the CDR3 is TGTGCCAGTAGTATGGACAGGGTCGGATCGAACACTGAAGCTTTCTTT.

V gene TRBV19 combines with J gene TRBJ2-6; D might be TRBD2 (6 bases). The germline gives CDR1 LNHDA, CDR2 SQIVND (reference sequence). Trimming left V 6 bases short and J 0 bases short, with 12 bases between. The CDR3 extends over 16 amino acids. The DNA for the CDR3 is TGTGCCAGTAGAGGACTATATGACTCTGGGGCCAACGTCCTGACTTTC. Amino acid sequence: CASRGLYDSGANVLTF.

The chain recombines TRBV5-4 with TRBJ1-2; perhaps TRBD1 as D (5 bases). Germline V gives CDR1 SGHNT, CDR2 YYREEE (reference sequence). V dropped 0 bases and J dropped 8 bases, with 14 bases sitting between them. The CDR3 extends over 14 amino acids. The CDR3 loop is CASSLANGRVGYTF. The CDR3 coding sequence is TGTGCCAGCAGCTTGGCGAATGGCAGGGTGGGCTACACCTTC.

The chain is built from TRBV7-2 and TRBJ2-1; 10 bases agree with TRBD2. This CDR3 has 15 amino acids. CDR1 and CDR2 from the germline V gene are SGHTA and FQGNSA. V lost 10 bases, J lost 1 base, and 7 bases stayed unmatched. CDR3 loop: CAIQLAGISYNEQFF. CDR3 bases: TGTGCCATCCAACTAGCGGGGATTTCCTACAATGAGCAGTTCTTC.

The chain uses TRBV6-1 and TRBJ1-4; 10 positions match TRBD1. The germline gives CDR1 MNHNS, CDR2 SASEGT. CDR3 size: 20 residues. With V trimmed by 0 bases and J by 2 bases, 12 bases remained unmatched. As DNA, the CDR3 is TGTGCCAGCAGTGAAGCATTAGGGACAGGGGCCCTCCTCACTAATGAAAAACTGTTTTTT. Translating gives CASSEALGTGALLTNEKLFF.

V usage is TRBV6-6 and J usage is TRBJ1-2; 9 bases match TRBD1. Germline CDR1 MNHNY, CDR2 SVGAGI (reference sequence). The CDR3 sequence is 14 residues long. V shed 6 bases, J shed 8 bases, and the junction held 10 bases outside the gene matches. This chain's CDR3 is CASRTGQGMRGYTF. The CDR3 DNA sequence: TGTGCCAGCAGAACGGGACAGGGCATGCGCGGCTACACCTTC.

V gene TRBV19 combines with J gene TRBJ2-5; 8 bases are shared with TRBD1. The V and J ends lost 5 bases and 5 bases, in that order; junction bases with no gene match: 7. Per the germline V gene, CDR1 is LNHDA and CDR2 is SQIVND (reference sequence). There are 14 residues in the CDR3. The CDR3 DNA follows: TGTGCCAGTAGTGCGACAGGGGAACGGGAGACCCAGTACTTC. It is translated as CASSATGERETQYF.

The chain employs TRBV2 and TRBJ2-1; D may be TRBD2 (6 bases). CDR1 is SNHLY, CDR2 FYNNEI, per germline. The germline V and J ends were trimmed by 8 bases and 0 bases, with 14 bases remaining between them. This CDR3 has 15 amino acids. CDR3 sequence: CASANGGSSYNEQFF. CDR3 nucleotides: TGTGCCAGCGCCAACGGGGGAAGCTCCTACAATGAGCAGTTCTTC.

The chain carries TRBV5-4 and TRBJ2-7; tentative D call: TRBD2 (6 bases). The V gene's germline CDR1 is SGHNT and CDR2 YYREEE (reference sequence). V lost 1 base and J lost 5, with 16 bases in between. The CDR3 sequence is 15 residues long. The CDR3 spells CASSLPGTPGHEQYF. The CDR3, as DNA: TGTGCCAGCAGCTTGCCCGGGACTCCGGGCCACGAGCAGTACTTC.

J is TRBJ1-2 and V is TRBV29-1; tentative D call: TRBD1 (5 bases). This CDR3 region has 13 residues. V shed 8 bases and J shed 8 bases, with 21 bases lying between them. Per germline, CDR1 SQVTM and CDR2 ANQGSEA. In DNA, the CDR3 is TGCAGCCACTCGACGGGGCCGGCGGGAGGCTACACCTTC. It translates to CSHSTGPAGGYTF.

The chain uses TRBV5-4 and TRBJ2-2; D is possibly TRBD2 (5 bases). V lost 0 bases, J lost 5 bases, and 11 bases lay in between. The V gene's germline CDR1 is SGHNT and CDR2 YYREEE (reference sequence). This CDR3 comprises 15 residues. The CDR3 DNA follows: TGTGCCAGCAGCTTGGGGGCTAGAGGGACCGGGGAGCTGTTTTTT. Amino acids: CASSLGARGTGELFF.

This clone has a single count. V usage is TRBV19 and J usage is TRBJ1-5; 9 positions match TRBD1. The CDR3 length is 16 residues. Germline V gives CDR1 LNHDA, CDR2 SQIVND (reference sequence). With 1 base clipped from V and 1 base from J, the junction kept 2 bases outside the gene matches. As DNA, the CDR3 is TGTGCCAGTAGTATAGTCGGGACAGGGAGCAATCAGCCCCAGCATTTT. Its protein product is CASSIVGTGSNQPQHF. Complete variable domain (other parts from reference TRBV19 and TRBJ1-5): DGGITQSPKYLFRKEGQNVTLSCEQNLNHDAMYWYRQDPGQGLRLIYYSQIVNDFQKGDIAEGYSVSREKKESFPLTVTSAQKNPTAFYLCASSIVGTGSNQPQHFGDGTRLSIL.

This chain links TRBV18 with TRBJ2-1, with D possibly TRBD2 on 5 matching bases. Trimming removed 0 bases at V and 8 bases at J, with 20 bases between. Germline V gives CDR1 KGHSH, CDR2 LQKENI. The CDR3 is made up of 17 amino acids. CDR3 coding DNA: TGTGCCAGCTCACCACCGGTCTCTAGCAGCCCCGTCGATGAGCAGTTCTTC. Translation: CASSPPVSSSPVDEQFF.

This sequence joins TRBV19 and TRBJ1-1, with 7 bases that match TRBD1. CDR1 and CDR2 (germline): LNHDA, SQIVND (reference sequence). The CDR3 contains 14 residues. Trimming removed 5 bases from V and 4 bases from J; junction bases left unmatched: 7. The CDR3 coding sequence is TGTGCCAGTAGTTCCACAGGGGCAGGCACTGAAGCTTTCTTT. Translation: CASSSTGAGTEAFF.

The chain recombines TRBV5-4 with TRBJ2-1; D is ambiguous. Between the trimmed V and J ends, which lost 0 bases and 8 bases, there was a span of 9 bases. The CDR3 loop spans 13 amino acids. The germline gives CDR1 SGHNT, CDR2 YYREEE (reference sequence). CDR3 region: CASSLAFGDEQFF. CDR3 DNA: TGTGCCAGCAGCTTGGCGTTCGGTGATGAGCAGTTCTTC.

Here the CDR3 DNA reads TGCGCCAGCAGCTTGCTAGCGGGAGTATCAGGTACAGATACGCAGTATTTT. Amino acid sequence: CASSLLAGVSGTDTQYF. The chain couples TRBV5-1 to TRBJ2-3, with TRBD2 matching 10 bases. The CDR3 runs to 17 residues. The germline gives CDR1 SGHRS, CDR2 YFSETQ. The ends lost 1 base at V and 3 bases at J; junction bases unmatched: 8. Variable domain in full (rest from reference TRBV5-1 and TRBJ2-3): KAGVTQTPRYLIKTRGQQVTLSCSPISGHRSVSWYQQTPGQGLQFLFEYFSETQRNKGNFPGRFSGRQFSNSRSEMNVSTLELGDSALYLCASSLLAGVSGTDTQYFGPGTRLTVL.

The chain uses TRBV5-6 and TRBJ2-3; 8 nucleotides agree with TRBD2. Trimming cost V 1 base and J 5 bases; bases outside gene matches: 18. The CDR3 contains 19 residues. Germline CDR1 and CDR2: SGHDT and YYEEEE. CDR3 region: CASSLRTQGRSGNRDTQYF. For the CDR3, the DNA is TGTGCCAGCAGCTTGAGGACGCAGGGACGTAGCGGGAACAGAGATACGCAGTATTTT. The whole variable domain, remainder taken from reference TRBV5-6 and TRBJ2-3, is DAGVTQSPTHLIKTRGQQVTLRCSPKSGHDTVSWYQQALGQGPQFIFQYYEEEERQRGNFPDRFSGHQFPNYSSELNVNALLLGDSALYLCASSLRTQGRSGNRDTQYFGPGTRLTVL.

In DNA form, the CDR3 reads TGTGCCAGCAGCTTGTGGGGGCGTATTATGAACTATGGCTACACCTTC. Translated, it gives CASSLWGRIMNYGYTF. The genes are TRBV5-6 and TRBJ1-2; D possibly corresponds to TRBD1 (6 bases). Trimming shortened V by 1 base and J by 2 bases, and 15 bases separated the two germline ends. CDR3 length: 16 amino acids. CDR1 is SGHDT and CDR2 is YYEEEE in the germline V gene.

The rearrangement links TRBV2 to TRBJ2-7, with TRBD1 as a possible D gene (5 bases). The CDR3 spans 16 residues. V dropped 1 base and J dropped 2 bases, with 15 bases sitting between them. Per germline, CDR1 SNHLY and CDR2 FYNNEI. The CDR3 DNA is TGTGCCAGCAGTGAAGTTCTTTTGGGCAGGGCCTACGAGCAGTACTTC. Amino acid sequence: CASSEVLLGRAYEQYF.

The genes are TRBV29-1 and TRBJ1-1; the match to TRBD1 covers 7 bases. The CDR3 sequence is 14 residues long. V shed 6 bases, J shed 5 bases, and the junction held 12 bases outside the gene matches. The germline V gene encodes CDR1 SQVTM and CDR2 ANQGSEA. The CDR3 is CSVAATGQSTEAFF. In DNA, the CDR3 is TGCAGCGTAGCTGCGACAGGGCAGAGTACTGAAGCTTTCTTT.

This chain uses TRBV7-9 with TRBJ1-2; unclear D gene. The germline gives CDR1 SEHNR, CDR2 FQNEAQ (reference sequence). The V gene lost 2 bases and the J gene lost 0 bases, with 13 bases spanning the gap. The CDR3 has 16 amino acids. CDR3 sequence reads: CASSLWSQRANYGYTF. Here the CDR3 DNA reads TGTGCCAGCAGCTTATGGTCCCAGCGAGCTAACTATGGCTACACCTTC.

This rearrangement joins TRBV19 to TRBJ2-3; no definite D call. Trimming stripped 2 bases from V and 3 bases from J, with 12 bases between. Germline assignment: CDR1 LNHDA and CDR2 SQIVND (reference sequence). The CDR3 loop spans 15 amino acids. In DNA form, the CDR3 reads TGTGCCAGTAGTATAAGGTCTCCGGAGACAGATACGCAGTATTTT. Translated, it gives CASSIRSPETDTQYF. The full variable domain, rest sourced from reference TRBV19 and TRBJ2-3, is DGGITQSPKYLFRKEGQNVTLSCEQNLNHDAMYWYRQDPGQGLRLIYYSQIVNDFQKGDIAEGYSVSREKKESFPLTVTSAQKNPTAFYLCASSIRSPETDTQYFGPGTRLTVL.

The chain is built from TRBV19 and TRBJ1-5; 8 bases line up with TRBD1. The germline V gene encodes CDR1 LNHDA and CDR2 SQIVND (reference sequence). This CDR3 has 15 amino acids. The trim removed 7 bases at V and 4 bases at J, leaving 9 bases unmatched. CDR3 in amino acids: CASISAGGRNQPQHF. As DNA, the CDR3 is TGTGCCAGTATCTCGGCAGGGGGCAGGAATCAGCCCCAGCATTTT.

V usage is TRBV6-1 and J usage is TRBJ2-1, with D possibly TRBD1 on 5 matching bases. The CDR3 runs 14 residues. V lost 6 bases and J lost 7, with 16 bases in between. The germline V gene has CDR1 MNHNS and CDR2 SASEGT. The CDR3 here is CASSPLRQKNEQFF. The CDR3 region has the DNA TGTGCCAGCAGCCCTTTGAGACAGAAAAATGAGCAGTTCTTC.

Note on this clone: Other DNA sequences within the sample encode an identical CDR3. The genes are TRBV7-3 and TRBJ2-2; 8 bases match TRBD1. Germline V CDR1 and CDR2: SGHTA, FQGTGA. The CDR3 spans 17 residues. J gave up 6 bases and V 5 bases, and 14 bases lay outside the gene matches. This CDR3 reads CASSLEGRGLGAGELFF. In nucleotides, the CDR3 is TGTGCCAGCAGCCTAGAGGGCAGGGGGCTTGGCGCCGGGGAGCTGTTTTTT.

The chain combines TRBV5-6 with TRBJ1-4, with a tentative D call TRBD1 (5 bases). The CDR3 has 15 residues. Trimming cost V 4 bases and J 8 bases, with 18 bases left between them. Germline assignment: CDR1 SGHDT and CDR2 YYEEEE. CDR3 coding DNA: TGTGCCAGCAGCCCCAATAGGGGTGTTGGAGAAAAACTGTTTTTT. This codes for CASSPNRGVGEKLFF.

The V gene is TRBV2, the J gene TRBJ2-3, with 8 nucleotides matching TRBD1. Germline V gene data show CDR1 as SNHLY and CDR2 as FYNNEI. This CDR3 region has 15 residues. Germline trimming cut 2 bases from V and 6 bases from J; bases unmatched to any gene: 7. The CDR3 spells CASSERFQGADTQYF. CDR3 bases: TGTGCCAGCAGTGAACGGTTCCAGGGGGCGGATACGCAGTATTTT.